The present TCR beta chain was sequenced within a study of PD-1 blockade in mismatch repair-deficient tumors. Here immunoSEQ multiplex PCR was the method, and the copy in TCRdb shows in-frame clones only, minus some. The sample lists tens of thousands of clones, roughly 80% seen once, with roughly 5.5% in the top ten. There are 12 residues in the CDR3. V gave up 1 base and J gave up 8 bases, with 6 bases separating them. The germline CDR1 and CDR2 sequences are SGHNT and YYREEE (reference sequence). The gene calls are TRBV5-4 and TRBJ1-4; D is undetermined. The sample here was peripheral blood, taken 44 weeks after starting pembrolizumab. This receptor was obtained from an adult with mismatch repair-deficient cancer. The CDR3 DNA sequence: TGTGCCAGCAGCTTGCCAAAGGAAAAACTGTTTTTT. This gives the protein CASSLPKEKLFF.